The 22 T cell receptor beta chains listed next were all sequenced from one sample in a study of T cell repertoires in cytomegalovirus infection. Their cognate antigens are unknown. TCRdb passed the reads through MiXCR, listing each CDR3 protein once. The sample carries tens of thousands of distinct CDR3 sequences, 20% recorded once. Sequenced material: CD8+ T cells from cultured PBMCs, taken from culture after CMV antigen stimulation. These TCRs come from a human donor in good health (CMV status not recorded). Some clones in this sample may be carry-over from other donors' samples.

The V call is TRBV5-4, the J call TRBJ2-2, with D uncertain. This CDR3 has 13 residues. Germline values: CDR1 SGHNT, CDR2 YYREEE (reference sequence). The CDR3 coding sequence is TGTGCTATCGTATCAGGGAACACCGGGGAGCTGTTTTTT. Amino acids: CAIVSGNTGELFF.

This clonotype was counted only a few times. J is TRBJ2-3 and V is TRBV28; D is perhaps TRBD2 (7 bases). Germline lookup yields CDR1 MDHEN and CDR2 SYDVKM. Trimming removed 6 bases at V and 3 bases at J, with 19 bases between. The CDR3 runs to 16 residues. As DNA, the CDR3 is TGTGCCAGCAGACCATTAGGGGGGGGAGGTACAGATACGCAGTATTTT. Translated, it gives CASRPLGGGGTDTQYF.

This clonotype was counted between two and nine times. The chain employs TRBV7-9 and TRBJ1-5; a possible D gene is TRBD1 (6 bases). There are 14 residues in the CDR3. The germline V and J ends were trimmed by 5 bases and 4 bases, with 12 bases remaining between them. Germline CDR1 and CDR2: SEHNR and FQNEAQ (reference sequence). The CDR3 DNA is TGTGCCAGCAGCCCCCCAGGGGTAAATCAGCCCCAGCATTTT. Its protein product is CASSPPGVNQPQHF.

This chain links TRBV27 with TRBJ1-2, with 9 bases matching TRBD1. The CDR3 runs 16 residues. J gave up 8 bases and V 2 bases, and 12 bases lay outside the gene matches. Germline V gene lookup returns CDR1 MNHEY and CDR2 SMNVEV (reference sequence). CDR3 protein: CASSLIPGQGIFGYTF. CDR3 sequence (DNA): TGTGCCAGCAGTTTAATTCCGGGACAGGGAATTTTCGGCTACACCTTC.

This clonotype was observed a handful of times. The J gene is TRBJ1-2, the V gene TRBV12-3 or TRBV12-4; 7 positions match TRBD1. V trimming: 1 base; J trimming: 8 bases; junction bases outside the gene matches: 7. This CDR3 has 14 residues. CDR3 DNA sequence: TGTGCCAGCAGTTTAGTGGGGACAGCCCTGGGCTACACCTTC. It is translated as CASSLVGTALGYTF.

The rearrangement links TRBV7-9 to TRBJ2-3, with 7 bases fitting TRBD2. The ends lost 5 bases at V and 2 bases at J; junction bases unmatched: 13. This CDR3 has 17 residues. Germline CDR1 is SEHNR and CDR2 is FQNEAQ (reference sequence). This CDR3 is CASSPRQGGGPTDTQYF. CDR3 bases: TGTGCCAGCAGCCCAAGGCAGGGCGGGGGACCCACAGATACGCAGTATTTT.

This clonotype was picked up a small number of times. The genes are TRBV7-9 and TRBJ1-2, with D hard to call. CDR1 and CDR2 (germline): SEHNR, FQNEAQ (reference sequence). Trimming left V 8 bases short and J 0 bases short, with 13 bases between. The CDR3 sequence is 14 residues long. The chain's CDR3 is CASGPRAANYGYTF. CDR3 coding DNA: TGTGCCAGCGGCCCCCGGGCAGCTAACTATGGCTACACCTTC.

This clonotype was found a few times. The chain joins TRBV7-2 to TRBJ2-3; D is ambiguous. V was trimmed by 1 base and J by 4 bases, leaving 6 bases between them. The CDR3 runs to 13 residues. In germline, CDR1 is SGHTA, CDR2 FQGNSA. CDR3 loop: CASSLGRPDTQYF. For the CDR3, the DNA is TGTGCCAGCAGCTTAGGGCGCCCAGATACGCAGTATTTT.

This clonotype was counted between two and nine times. The chain is built from TRBV7-8 and TRBJ1-1; a weak D match, TRBD1 (6 bases). V dropped 7 bases and J dropped 1 base, with 10 bases sitting between them. The CDR3 runs to 13 residues. CDR1 is SGHVS and CDR2 is FQNEAQ in the germline V gene. In nucleotides, the CDR3 is TGTGCCAGCAACACAGGGTGGAACACTGAAGCTTTCTTT. Translation: CASNTGWNTEAFF.

The table lists this clonotype with a few counts. In DNA, the CDR3 is TGTGCCAGCAGTTTAGGATCGCTGGTGGAGCAGTTCTTC. It is translated as CASSLGSLVEQFF. The chain carries TRBV27 and TRBJ2-1; no clear D gene. Germline V gene data show CDR1 as MNHEY and CDR2 as SMNVEV (reference sequence). V lost 2 bases and J 10 bases, leaving 12 bases between the germline ends. The CDR3 sequence is 13 residues long.

The sample holds many counts of this clonotype. Written as DNA, the CDR3 is TGTGCCAGCAGTGACACTAGCACCGGGGAGCTGTTTTTT. This codes for CASSDTSTGELFF. J is TRBJ2-2 and V is TRBV6-4, with D maybe TRBD2 (5 bases). This CDR3 has 13 residues. V was shortened by 2 bases and J by 4 bases, with 5 bases between the two germline ends. Looked up from germline, CDR1 is MRHNA and CDR2 is SNTAGT.

This chain joins TRBV7-6 and TRBJ1-3; tentatively, D is TRBD1 (5 bases). The V and J ends lost 1 base and 3 bases respectively, with 19 bases between them. The CDR3 extends over 18 amino acids. Germline V gene lookup returns CDR1 SGHVS and CDR2 FNYEAQ. The CDR3 DNA follows: TGTGCCAGCAGCTTAGGGGGGGAGAATCTCTTCTTTGGAAACACCATATATTTT. Translation gives CASSLGGENLFFGNTIYF.

This clonotype was picked up many times. This chain links TRBV12-3 or TRBV12-4 with TRBJ1-1, with D possibly TRBD1 on 6 matching bases. The CDR3 loop spans 15 amino acids. With 6 bases removed from V and 6 bases from J, the gap between germline ends came to 20 bases. CDR3 in amino acids: CASSLHAGVMAEAFF. DNA of the CDR3: TGTGCCAGCAGCCTACATGCAGGGGTGATGGCTGAAGCTTTCTTT.

The chain links TRBV4-1 to TRBJ2-7; 7 bases match TRBD1. The germline V gene has CDR1 MGHRA and CDR2 YSYEKL. The CDR3 has 14 amino acids. Unmatched junction bases numbered 5, after V lost 4 bases and J lost 2 bases. The CDR3, as DNA: TGCGCCAGCAGCCCCCGGACAGGCGCCTACGAGCAGTACTTC. Protein product: CASSPRTGAYEQYF.

V usage is TRBV7-9 and J usage is TRBJ2-7; unclear D gene. The V and J ends lost 4 bases and 2 bases respectively, with 12 bases between them. CDR1 SEHNR and CDR2 FQNEAQ come from the germline V gene (reference sequence). The CDR3 totals 14 residues. CDR3 sequence: CASSSTGFAYEQYF. CDR3 nucleotide sequence: TGTGCCAGCAGCTCAACCGGATTTGCCTACGAGCAGTACTTC.

The chain links TRBV4-3 to TRBJ2-1; weak D call: TRBD2 (6 bases). This CDR3 is 16 amino acids long. Germline loops: CDR1 LGHNA, CDR2 YSLEER. V shed 0 bases and J shed 5 bases, with 14 bases lying between them. Written as DNA, the CDR3 is TGCGCCAGCAGCCAAGAAAGGCGGGGTTATAACAATGAGCAGTTCTTC. This sequence encodes CASSQERRGYNNEQFF.

This clonotype showed up many times. In DNA form, the CDR3 reads TGTGCCAGCAGGGGGAACGGGCTAGTCAGAGAGACCCAGTACTTC. This gives the protein CASRGNGLVRETQYF. The V and J genes are TRBV12-3 or TRBV12-4 and TRBJ2-5; D gene uncertain. V was clipped by 6 bases and J by 4 bases, with 18 bases between them. CDR3 length: 15 amino acids.

The chain uses TRBV4-1 and TRBJ2-7; 9 positions agree with TRBD1. This CDR3 spans 18 amino acids. Trimming took 1 base from V and 2 from J; bases not matched to a gene: 12. Germline lookup yields CDR1 MGHRA and CDR2 YSYEKL. The CDR3: CASSQAPAGTGLTYEQYF. CDR3 coding DNA: TGCGCCAGCAGCCAAGCCCCAGCCGGGACAGGGCTCACCTACGAGCAGTACTTC.

The table lists this clonotype with many counts. J is TRBJ2-7 and V is TRBV7-2, with D unresolved. The CDR3 covers 13 residues. The germline gives CDR1 SGHTA, CDR2 FQGNSA. Trimming pared 0 bases from V and 3 bases from J, leaving 6 bases between. The CDR3 protein is CASSLALHYEQYF. In nucleotides, the CDR3 is TGTGCCAGCAGCTTAGCGCTGCACTACGAGCAGTACTTC.

This clonotype has at least ten counts. This sequence joins TRBV7-3 and TRBJ2-1; TRBD2 agrees at 8 bases. The CDR3 has 15 amino acids. Germline CDR1 SGHTA, CDR2 FQGTGA. J lost 8 bases, V lost 5 bases, and 11 bases had no gene match. The CDR3: CASSLSRGGDDEQFF. CDR3 coding DNA: TGTGCCAGCAGCCTCTCTCGGGGGGGAGACGATGAGCAGTTCTTC.

Here the CDR3 reads CASSLDWNQPQHF. In nucleotides, the CDR3 is TGTGCCAGCAGCTTAGATTGGAATCAGCCCCAGCATTTT. V is TRBV11-2 and J is TRBJ1-5, with D unclear. Between the trimmed V and J ends, which lost 0 bases and 4 bases, there was a span of 4 bases. The CDR3 runs 13 residues. CDR1 is SGHAT, CDR2 FQNNGV, per germline. Supplemented by reference TRBV11-2 and TRBJ1-5, the full variable domain reads EAGVAQSPRYKIIEKRQSVAFWCNPISGHATLYWYQQILGQGPKLLIQFQNNGVVDDSQLPKDRFSAERLKGVDSTLKIQPAKLEDSAVYLCASSLDWNQPQHFGDGTRLSIL.

This clonotype was counted many times. V is TRBV7-3 and J is TRBJ2-3; TRBD2 aligns across 7 bases. With 5 bases clipped from V and 1 base from J, the junction kept 6 bases outside the gene matches. This CDR3 is 15 amino acids long. The germline V gene encodes CDR1 SGHTA and CDR2 FQGTGA. The CDR3 loop reads CASSPGGGRTDTQYF. In DNA, the CDR3 is TGTGCCAGCAGCCCTGGCGGGGGACGCACAGATACGCAGTATTTT.